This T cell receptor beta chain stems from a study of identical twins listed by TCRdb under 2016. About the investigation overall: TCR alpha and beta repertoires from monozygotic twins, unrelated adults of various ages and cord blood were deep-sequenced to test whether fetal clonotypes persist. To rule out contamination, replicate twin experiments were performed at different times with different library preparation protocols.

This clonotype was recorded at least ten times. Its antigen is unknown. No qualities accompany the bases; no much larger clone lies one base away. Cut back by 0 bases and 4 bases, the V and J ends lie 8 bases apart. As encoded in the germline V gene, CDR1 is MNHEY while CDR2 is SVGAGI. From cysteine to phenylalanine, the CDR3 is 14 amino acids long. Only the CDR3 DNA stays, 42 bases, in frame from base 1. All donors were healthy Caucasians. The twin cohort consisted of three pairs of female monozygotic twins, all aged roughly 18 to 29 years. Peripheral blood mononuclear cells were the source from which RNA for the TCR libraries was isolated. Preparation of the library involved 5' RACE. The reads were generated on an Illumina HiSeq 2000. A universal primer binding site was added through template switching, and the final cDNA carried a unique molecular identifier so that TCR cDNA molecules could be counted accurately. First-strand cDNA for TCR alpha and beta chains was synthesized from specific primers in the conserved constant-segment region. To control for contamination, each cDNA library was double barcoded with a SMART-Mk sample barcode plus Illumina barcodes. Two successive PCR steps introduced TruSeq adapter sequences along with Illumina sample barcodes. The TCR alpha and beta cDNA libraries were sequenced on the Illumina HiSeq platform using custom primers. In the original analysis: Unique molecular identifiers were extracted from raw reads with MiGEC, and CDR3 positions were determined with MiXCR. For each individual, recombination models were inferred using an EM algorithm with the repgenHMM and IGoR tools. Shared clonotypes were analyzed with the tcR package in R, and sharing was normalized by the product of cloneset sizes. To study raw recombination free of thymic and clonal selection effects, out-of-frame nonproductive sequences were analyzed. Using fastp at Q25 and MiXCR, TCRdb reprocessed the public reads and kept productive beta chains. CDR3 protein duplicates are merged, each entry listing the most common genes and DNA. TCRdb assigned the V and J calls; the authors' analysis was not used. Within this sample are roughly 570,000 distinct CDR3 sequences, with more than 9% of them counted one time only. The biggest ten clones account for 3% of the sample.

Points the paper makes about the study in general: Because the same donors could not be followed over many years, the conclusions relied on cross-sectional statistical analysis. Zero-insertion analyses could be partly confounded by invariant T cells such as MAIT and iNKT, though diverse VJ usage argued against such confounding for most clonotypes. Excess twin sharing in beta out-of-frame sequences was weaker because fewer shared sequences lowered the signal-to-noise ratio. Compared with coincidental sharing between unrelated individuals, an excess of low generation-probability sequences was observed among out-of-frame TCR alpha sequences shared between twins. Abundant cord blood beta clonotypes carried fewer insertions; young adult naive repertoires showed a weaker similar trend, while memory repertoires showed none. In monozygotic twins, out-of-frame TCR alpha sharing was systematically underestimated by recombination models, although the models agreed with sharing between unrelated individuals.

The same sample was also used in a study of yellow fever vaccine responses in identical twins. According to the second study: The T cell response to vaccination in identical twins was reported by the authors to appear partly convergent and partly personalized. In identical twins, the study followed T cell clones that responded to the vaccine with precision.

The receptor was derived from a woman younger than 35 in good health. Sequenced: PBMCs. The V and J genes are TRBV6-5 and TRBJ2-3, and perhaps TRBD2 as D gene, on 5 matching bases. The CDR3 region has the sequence CASSYSASPDTQYF. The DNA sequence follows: TGTGCCAGCAGTTACTCCGCTAGCCCAGATACGCAGTATTTT.